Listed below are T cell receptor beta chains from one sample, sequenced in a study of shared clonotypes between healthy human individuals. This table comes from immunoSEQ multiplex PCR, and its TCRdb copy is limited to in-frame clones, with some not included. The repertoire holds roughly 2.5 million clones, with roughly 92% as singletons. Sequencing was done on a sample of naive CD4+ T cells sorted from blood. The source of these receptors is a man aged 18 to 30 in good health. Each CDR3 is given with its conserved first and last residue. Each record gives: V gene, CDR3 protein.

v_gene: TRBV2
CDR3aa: CASSDAGTGENSPLHF

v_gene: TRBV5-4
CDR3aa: CASSPGTGAQPQHF

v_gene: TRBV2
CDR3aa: CASSSGVETQYF

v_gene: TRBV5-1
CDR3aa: CASSSSRLASTDTQYF

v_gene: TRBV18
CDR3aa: CASSPMATGGSYNEQFF

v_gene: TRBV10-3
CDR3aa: CAISEGGKTQETQYF

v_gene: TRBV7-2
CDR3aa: CASSLGRHTYSGANVLTF

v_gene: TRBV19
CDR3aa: CASSIVVSGQPQHF

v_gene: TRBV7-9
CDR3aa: CASSPLGDQETQYF

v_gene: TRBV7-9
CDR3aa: CASSFSTGEQYF

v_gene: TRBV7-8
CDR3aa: CASSLVGRLAGGLRATDTQYF

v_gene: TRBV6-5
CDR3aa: CASSRGRTAKNIQYF

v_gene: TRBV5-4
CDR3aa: CASSSPTGTGAEAFF

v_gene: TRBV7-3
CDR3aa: CASSSTGSRTQYF

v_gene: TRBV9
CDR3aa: CASSGRETQYF

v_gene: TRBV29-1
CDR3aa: CSVRTGGVGANVLTF

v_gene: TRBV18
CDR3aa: CASSPGLQETQYF

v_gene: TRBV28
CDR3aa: CASSRSSGGMTDTQYF

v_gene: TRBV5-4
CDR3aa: CASSQTGRGNTEAFF

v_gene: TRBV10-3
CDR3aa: CATHGVDTQYF

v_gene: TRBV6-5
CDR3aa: CASSTVAGGYNEQFF

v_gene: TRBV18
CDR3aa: CASSPGRGSYEQYF

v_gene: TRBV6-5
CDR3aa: CASSYSSWAGELFF

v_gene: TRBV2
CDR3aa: CASSEQVETQYF

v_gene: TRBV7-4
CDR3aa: CASSSGTGTEFIRGYTF

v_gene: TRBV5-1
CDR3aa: CASSLDLADTGELFF

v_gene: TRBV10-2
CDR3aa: CASSSSRASAYF

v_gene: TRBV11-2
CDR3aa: CASSLEGGSGSYEQYF

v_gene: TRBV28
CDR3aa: CASRVGNGEYEQYF

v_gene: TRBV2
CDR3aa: CASGGGGAYTDTQYF

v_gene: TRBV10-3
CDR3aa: CAISESGGAYTEAFF

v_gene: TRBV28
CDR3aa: CASSFEEARGYTF

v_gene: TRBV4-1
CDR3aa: CASSPPDRTDTQYF

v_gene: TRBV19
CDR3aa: CASRRGDLNTGELFF

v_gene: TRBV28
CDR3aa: CASSARLAVAYEQYF

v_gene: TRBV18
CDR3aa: CASSPRSAGSTDTQYF

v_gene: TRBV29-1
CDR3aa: CSVRTGGNYGYTF

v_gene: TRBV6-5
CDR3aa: CASRKTSASYNEQFF

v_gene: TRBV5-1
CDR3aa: CASSSLAGESNEQFF

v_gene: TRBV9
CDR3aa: CASSPDPYDEQYF

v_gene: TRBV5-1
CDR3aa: CASSLSGQGTNEKLFF

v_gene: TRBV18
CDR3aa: CASSPGGTGLTSNEQFF

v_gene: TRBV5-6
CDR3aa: CASSVLQGRDTEAFF

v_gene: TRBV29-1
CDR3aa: CSVELAGEPGEQYF

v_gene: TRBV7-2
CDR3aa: CASSLVAGANTGELFF

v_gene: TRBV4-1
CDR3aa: CASSQLTGANTEAFF

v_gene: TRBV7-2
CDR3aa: CASSLVGEGKQFF

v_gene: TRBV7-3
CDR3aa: CASSLDPWGTDTQYF

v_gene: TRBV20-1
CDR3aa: CSGVGEYGYTF

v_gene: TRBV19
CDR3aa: CASSIAVLVPTGELFF

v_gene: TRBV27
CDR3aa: CASRDSLGRTEAFF

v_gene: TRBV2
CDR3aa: CASRTDNSGTGELFF

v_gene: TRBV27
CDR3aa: CATVTPAREQYF

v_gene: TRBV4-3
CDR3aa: CASSQSALAGDSYEQYF

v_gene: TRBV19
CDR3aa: CASRREARNGEAFF

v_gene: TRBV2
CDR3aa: CASSEASGRKTDTQYF

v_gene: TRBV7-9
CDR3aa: CASSVTGTGSYNSPLHF

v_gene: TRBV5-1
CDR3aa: CASRDLGGSTDTQYF